This T cell receptor (beta chain) was retrieved from a study of T cell repertoires in cytomegalovirus infection. Study-level background: CMV epitopes that were recently identified and HLA-C-restricted were used alongside well-studied HLA-B-restricted ones. Public TCR beta signatures provided an indication of both CMV infection and a matching HLA type. Study-wide findings and caveats: Individuals carrying CMV plus the relevant HLA were identified by cumulative frequency of public TCR beta families. What dominated the ex vivo response were HLA-C-restricted CMV-specific TCR beta clonotypes.

The CDR3 is 15 residues long. V was pared by 8 bases and J by 2 bases, with 11 bases of the junction left unmatched. TCRdb used MiXCR to reprocess the reads, holding one entry per CDR3 protein. This table holds 680,000 or so distinct CDR3 sequences, around 30% found once. Note on this clonotype: Its target is unknown.

The chain recombines TRBV12-3 or TRBV12-4 with TRBJ1-2; TRBD1 agrees at 7 bases. This clonotype originated in a human donor in good health (CMV status not recorded). Some clones in this sample may be carry-over from other donors' samples. Material: cultured PBMCs, obtained from culture after CMV antigen stimulation. The CDR3: CASGPTGASNYGYTF. The CDR3 region has the DNA TGTGCCAGCGGCCCAACAGGGGCTTCCAACTATGGCTACACCTTC.